Following are 22 T cell receptor beta chains from one sample sequenced in a study of T cell repertoires in cytomegalovirus infection. TCRdb itself ran the reads through MiXCR, one entry per CDR3 protein. The data contain 200,000 or so distinct CDR3 sequences, about 20% of them singletons. The sequenced sample was PBMCs. The receptors derive from a human donor in good health (CMV status not recorded). Some clones in this sample may be carry-over from other donors' samples.

This clonotype came up many times. The V gene is TRBV5-5, the J gene TRBJ2-5, with a possible D match to TRBD2 (6 bases). The CDR3 extends over 16 amino acids. Germline V CDR1 and CDR2: SGHKS, YYEKEE (reference sequence). Trimming stripped 2 bases from V and 5 bases from J, with 19 bases between. The CDR3 region is CASSFGVGFAGETQYF. The CDR3 region has the DNA TGTGCCAGCAGCTTTGGTGTCGGGTTCGCGGGGGAGACCCAGTACTTC.

Many counts were recorded for this clonotype. The chain uses TRBV11-2 and TRBJ2-1; either TRBD1 or TRBD2 may supply D (5 bases each). V was clipped by 6 bases and J by 0 bases, with 15 bases between them. Germline V CDR1 and CDR2: SGHAT, FQNNGV. The CDR3 sequence is 16 residues long. CDR3 sequence: CASSIRGDSSYNEQFF. CDR3 nucleotides: TGTGCCAGCAGTATTAGAGGGGATAGCTCCTACAATGAGCAGTTCTTC.

The chain recombines TRBV29-1 with TRBJ2-3; D call uncertain. The CDR3 sequence is 12 residues long. Germline CDR1 SQVTM, CDR2 ANQGSEA. V gave up 3 bases and J gave up 3 bases, with 7 bases separating them. The CDR3 spells CSVDLGTDTQYF. Written as DNA, the CDR3 is TGCAGCGTTGATCTCGGTACAGATACGCAGTATTTT.

This clonotype showed up just a few times. This chain joins TRBV28 and TRBJ2-7, with 7 bases matching TRBD2. The germline V gene encodes CDR1 MDHEN and CDR2 SYDVKM. V shed 5 bases, J shed 2 bases, and the junction held 12 bases outside the gene matches. There are 16 residues in the CDR3. DNA for the CDR3: TGTGCCAGCAGTCCTTTTGCGGGGGTAGGGCCCTACGAGCAGTACTTC. Translated: CASSPFAGVGPYEQYF.

The chain combines TRBV6-1 with TRBJ1-5; TRBD1 agrees at 7 bases. Germline loops: CDR1 MNHNS, CDR2 SASEGT. The CDR3 sequence is 15 residues long. V lost 5 bases, J lost 5 bases, and 9 bases stayed unmatched. DNA for the CDR3: TGTGCCAGCAGTCAATGTGGACAGGTACATCAGCCCCAGCATTTT. It yields the protein CASSQCGQVHQPQHF.

Many counts were recorded for this clonotype. This chain links TRBV7-2 with TRBJ2-7; unclear D gene. Per the germline V gene, CDR1 is SGHTA and CDR2 is FQGNSA. This CDR3 spans 14 amino acids. With 1 base removed from V and 2 bases from J, the gap between germline ends came to 9 bases. The CDR3 loop reads CASSLGGATYEQYF. The CDR3 DNA sequence: TGTGCCAGCAGCTTAGGCGGAGCTACCTACGAGCAGTACTTC.

In this sample, this clonotype turned up a few times. The V gene is TRBV7-3, the J gene TRBJ1-1; D ambiguous. Germline V gene lookup returns CDR1 SGHTA and CDR2 FQGTGA. Trimming took off 0 bases at V and 4 bases at J, with 9 bases between the two ends. CDR3 length: 14 amino acids. Here the CDR3 DNA reads TGTGCCAGCAGCTTAACGGGATTGAGCACTGAAGCTTTCTTT. The encoded protein is CASSLTGLSTEAFF.

A remark on this clonotype: A much larger clone sits a single nucleotide away, making a read error possible. The chain is built from TRBV7-2 and TRBJ2-1; tentatively, D is TRBD2 (6 bases). The CDR3 loop spans 11 amino acids. Germline-derived CDR1 and CDR2 are SGHTA and FQGNSA. Deletions cut 7 bases from V and 10 bases from J, with 11 bases between. The CDR3: CTSTPSGEQFF. DNA for the CDR3: TGTACCAGCACGCCAAGCGGGGAGCAGTTCTTC.

This clonotype appeared many times. J is TRBJ2-1 and V is TRBV6-2 or TRBV6-3, with D unresolved. From germline, CDR1 is MNHEY and CDR2 SVGEGT. The ends were cut back, 6 bases at V and 7 bases at J, with 10 bases in the middle. The CDR3 spans 12 residues. The CDR3 DNA reads as TGTGCCAGCAGCCCCGTGGGGAATGAGCAGTTCTTC. It is translated as CASSPVGNEQFF.

This clonotype came up a few times. V and J are TRBV15 and TRBJ2-3; 8 bases line up with TRBD2. With 3 bases clipped from V and 0 bases from J, the junction kept 2 bases outside the gene matches. CDR3 length: 15 residues. Per the germline V gene, CDR1 is LNHNV and CDR2 is YYDKDF (reference sequence). The CDR3 loop reads CATSSGGVSTDTQYF. In DNA form, the CDR3 reads TGTGCCACCAGCAGCGGGGGGGTTAGCACAGATACGCAGTATTTT.

This clonotype has at least ten counts. The CDR3 nucleotides are TGTGCCAGCAGCCGGGCCCCGCAGTATTTT. Translating gives CASSRAPQYF. The gene calls are TRBV7-2 and TRBJ2-3; D ambiguous. CDR3 length: 10 amino acids. Germline loops: CDR1 SGHTA, CDR2 FQGNSA. Trimming left V 5 bases short and J 10 bases short, with 7 bases between.

This clonotype was recorded many times. CDR3 loop: CASSGDRLENNSPLHF. DNA for the CDR3: TGTGCCAGCAGCGGAGACCGCTTGGAAAATAATTCACCCCTCCACTTT. The V gene is TRBV7-2, the J gene TRBJ1-6; D unclear. This CDR3 contains 16 residues. Per germline, CDR1 SGHTA and CDR2 FQGNSA. V dropped 5 bases and J dropped 5 bases, with 16 bases sitting between them. The full variable domain, rest sourced from reference TRBV7-2 and TRBJ1-6, is GAGVSQSPSNKVTEKGKDVELRCDPISGHTALYWYRQSLGQGLEFLIYFQGNSAPDKSGLPSDRFSAERTGGSVSTLTIQRTQQEDSAVYLCASSGDRLENNSPLHFGNGTRLTVT.

This clonotype was counted ten times or more. V is TRBV7-9 and J is TRBJ1-1, with 8 bases fitting TRBD1. The CDR3 runs 15 residues. In germline, CDR1 is SEHNR, CDR2 FQNEAQ (reference sequence). With 2 bases clipped from V and 1 base from J, the junction kept 3 bases outside the gene matches. The CDR3 loop is CASSLPRGRNTEAFF. The CDR3 nucleotides are TGTGCCAGCAGCTTACCCAGGGGGCGGAACACTGAAGCTTTCTTT. Full variable domain (remainder filled in from reference TRBV7-9 and TRBJ1-1): DTGVSQNPRHKITKRGQNVTFRCDPISEHNRLYWYRQTLGQGPEFLTYFQNEAQLEKSRLLSDRFSAERPKGSFSTLEIQRTEQGDSAMYLCASSLPRGRNTEAFFGQGTRLTVV.

A few counts support this clonotype. V and J are TRBV12-5 and TRBJ2-1; D is perhaps TRBD1 or TRBD2 (6 bases each). Trimming cost V 3 bases and J 4 bases, with 16 bases left between them. This CDR3 has 16 residues. CDR1 is LGHNT and CDR2 is FRNRAP in the germline V gene. CDR3 coding DNA: TGTGCTAGTGGTTTTGGGAGGCAGGGGAAGTACAATGAGCAGTTCTTC. This translates into CASGFGRQGKYNEQFF.

This clonotype appeared a few times. V gene TRBV19 combines with J gene TRBJ2-3; TRBD1 or TRBD2 may be the D gene (5 bases each). With 4 bases removed from V and 4 bases from J, the gap between germline ends came to 15 bases. The germline V gene encodes CDR1 LNHDA and CDR2 SQIVND (reference sequence). The length of the CDR3 is 15 residues. The CDR3 DNA is TGTGCCAGTAGTACCGAGGGGTACCAGGCAGATACGCAGTATTTT. Translating gives CASSTEGYQADTQYF.

This clonotype was seen a handful of times. The rearrangement joins TRBV20-1 to TRBJ2-7; 10 bases align to TRBD2. CDR1 is DFQATT and CDR2 is SNEGSKA in the germline V gene (reference sequence). The CDR3 runs 14 residues. V dropped 2 bases and J dropped 4; count of bases not matched to a gene: 5. The CDR3 region is CSARLPSGGYEQYF. CDR3 DNA sequence: TGCAGTGCTAGACTCCCTAGCGGGGGTTACGAGCAGTACTTC.

This chain joins TRBV5-8 and TRBJ2-5, with D hard to call. Per the germline V gene, CDR1 is SGHTS and CDR2 is YDEGEE. V lost 4 bases and J 5 bases, leaving 15 bases between the germline ends. The CDR3 is made up of 14 amino acids. The CDR3 protein is CASSLLAQEETQYF. CDR3 bases: TGTGCCAGCAGCCTACTGGCCCAAGAGGAGACCCAGTACTTC.

This clonotype has more than one count but fewer than ten. The chain recombines TRBV15 with TRBJ1-2; possibly TRBD1 for D (5 bases). This CDR3 contains 15 residues. V gave up 0 bases and J gave up 8 bases, with 16 bases separating them. Germline-derived CDR1 and CDR2 are LNHNV and YYDKDF (reference sequence). The CDR3 reads CATSREGPEGRGYTF. CDR3 in DNA: TGTGCCACCAGCAGAGAGGGCCCCGAGGGACGAGGCTACACCTTC. Variable domain in full (rest from reference TRBV15 and TRBJ1-2): DAMVIQNPRYQVTQFGKPVTLSCSQTLNHNVMYWYQQKSSQAPKLLFHYYDKDFNNEADTPDNFQSRRPNTSFCFLDIRSPGLGDTAMYLCATSREGPEGRGYTFGSGTRLTVV.

The sample holds many counts of this clonotype. The J gene is TRBJ1-5, the V gene TRBV27; no definite D call. CDR3 length: 14 residues. Trimming took 3 bases from V and 5 from J, leaving 11 bases between them. Germline V gene lookup returns CDR1 MNHEY and CDR2 SMNVEV (reference sequence). DNA of the CDR3: TGTGCCAGCAGTTTTCGGGGTGGGGATCAGCCCCAGCATTTT. Its translation is CASSFRGGDQPQHF.

For this clonotype: A much bigger clone sits one base away, suggesting this may be a read error. The genes are TRBV12-3 or TRBV12-4 and TRBJ1-1; 7 nucleotides line up with TRBD1. The CDR3 extends over 16 amino acids. V was clipped by 6 bases and J by 4 bases; unmatched bases: 14. The CDR3: CASRPRTGTAITEAFF. The CDR3 DNA follows: TGTGCCAGCAGGCCACGAACCGGGACAGCGATCACTGAAGCTTTCTTT.

This sequence joins TRBV28 and TRBJ1-6, with 7 bases matching TRBD1. After removal of 5 bases from V and 11 bases from J, the junction contained 12 bases not matched to a gene. Germline CDR1 is MDHEN and CDR2 is SYDVKM. This CDR3 contains 15 residues. CDR3 sequence reads: CASSPTGTAWAPLHF. The CDR3 bases are TGTGCCAGCAGTCCGACAGGGACAGCATGGGCACCCCTCCACTTT. The full variable domain, in which reference TRBV28 and TRBJ1-6 provide the parts outside the CDR3, is DVKVTQSSRYLVKRTGEKVFLECVQDMDHENMFWYRQDPGLGLRLIYFSYDVKMKEKGDIPEGYSVSREKKERFSLILESASTNQTSMYLCASSPTGTAWAPLHFGNGTRLTVT.

This clonotype was seen at least ten times. The chain couples TRBV7-2 to TRBJ2-3, with 8 bases matching TRBD2. Looked up from germline, CDR1 is SGHTA and CDR2 is FQGNSA. V lost 4 bases to trimming and J lost 4 bases; unmatched junction nucleotides: 4. The CDR3 spans 14 residues. The chain's CDR3 is CASSYGGGSDTQYF. CDR3 coding DNA: TGTGCCAGCAGCTACGGGGGGGGTTCAGATACGCAGTATTTT.